This entry concerns a single T cell receptor (beta chain). Its specificity is not known. The data are from a study of cytomegalovirus exposure and HLA in healthy donors. Study results and caveats: There were some public TCRs occurring in many donors, but most TCR sequences were rare. Altogether, 160 or so TCR beta chains were recorded as cytomegalovirus-associated.

Data came from immunoSEQ multiplex PCR; TCRdb stores just in-frame clones and leaves some out. The sample records about 110,000 clones, approximately 90% being singletons. The CDR3 is made up of 17 amino acids. Germline V gene data show CDR1 as SGHTA and CDR2 as FQGNSA. V dropped 3 bases and J dropped 2 bases, with 20 bases sitting between them. The source is a woman in her twenties or thirties in good health and CMV-seropositive. Sequencing was performed on PBMCs. The chain is built from TRBV7-2 and TRBJ2-7; possible D gene TRBD2, 6 bases. Written as DNA, the CDR3 is TGTGCCAGCAGCTTGACCCGCAACCTAGCGCTAGCCTACGAGCAGTACTTC. Its translation: CASSLTRNLALAYEQYF.